This entry lists 32 T cell receptor beta chains sequenced from one sample in a study of Ad26.COV2.S vaccination and SARS-CoV-2 variants. The treatment: around 19 received Ad26.COV2.S at low or high dose, single or two shots; roughly 5 received placebo; per-sample allocation not given. Sampling occurred on day 63 after the first vaccine or placebo injection. Using immunoSEQ multiplex PCR, the repertoire was profiled, and TCRdb retains in-frame clones only, with some absent. Here the sample spans some 270,000 clones, around 88% being singletons. Sample: peripheral blood, taken in a trial of Ad26.COV2.S vaccine versus placebo. The receptors derive from a person aged 18 to 59 who received the Ad26.COV2.S COVID-19 vaccine or a placebo.

The CDR3 nucleotides are TGTGCCAGCAGCTTAATTCCCGGGACTGTCCAGTTCTTC. Its protein is CASSLIPGTVQFF. J is TRBJ2-1 and V is TRBV7-8; a possible D gene is TRBD2 (6 bases). The CDR3 has 13 amino acids. Germline CDR1 is SGHVS and CDR2 is FQNEAQ. V lost 2 bases and J lost 13, with 15 bases in between.

The sample holds one count of this clone. V gene TRBV6-5 combines with J gene TRBJ1-5, with 8 bases lining up with TRBD1. CDR3 size: 14 residues. V trimming: 6 bases; J trimming: 4 bases; junction bases outside the gene matches: 5. In germline, CDR1 is MNHEY, CDR2 SVGAGI. CDR3 nucleotides: TGTGCCAGCAGCCCAGACAGGGGAAATCAGCCCCAGCATTTT. This gives the protein CASSPDRGNQPQHF.

The chain employs TRBV12-1 and TRBJ2-7; the DNA was not compared with TRBD2, the D call given in the table. TRBV12-1 is an annotated pseudogene. The CDR3 runs 14 residues. Here the CDR3 DNA reads TGTGCCAGCAGAAACTTAAGCGGGATCGACGAGCAGTACGTC. It translates to CASRNLSGIDEQYV.

The rearrangement uses TRBV29-1 and TRBJ2-2; TRBD1 or TRBD2 may be the D gene (5 bases each). The V and J ends lost 7 bases and 0 bases respectively, with 12 bases between them. Germline CDR1 SQVTM, CDR2 ANQGSEA. The CDR3 runs to 14 residues. The DNA of the CDR3 is TGCAGCGGCCGGGGCGGCGCGAACACCGGGGAGCTGTTTTTT. Protein: CSGRGGANTGELFF.

The V and J genes are TRBV6-5 and TRBJ1-3; a possible D gene is TRBD1 (5 bases). Germline V gene lookup returns CDR1 MNHEY and CDR2 SVGAGI. This CDR3 region has 14 residues. V lost 6 bases and J 4 bases, leaving 13 bases between the germline ends. As DNA, the CDR3 is TGTGCCAGCAGCTCCGCAGGGACGGGAAACACCATATATTTT. This sequence encodes CASSSAGTGNTIYF.

This clone was counted only a few times. The chain recombines TRBV4-3 with TRBJ2-2; 7 positions match TRBD1. The CDR3 has 17 residues. Germline-derived CDR1 and CDR2 are LGHNA and YSLEER. V lost 0 bases and J lost 0; bases outside the gene matches: 4. The CDR3 is CASSQETGTANTGELFF. CDR3 sequence (DNA): TGCGCCAGCAGCCAAGAAACCGGGACAGCGAACACCGGGGAGCTGTTTTTT.

V and J are TRBV19 and TRBJ2-4; 12 bases match TRBD1. V lost 6 bases and J lost 2; bases outside the gene matches: 14. Germline CDR1 LNHDA, CDR2 SQIVND (reference sequence). CDR3 length: 19 amino acids. This CDR3 is CASSDSGQGAKWSKNIQYF. CDR3 in DNA: TGTGCCAGTAGCGATTCGGGACAGGGGGCGAAATGGTCCAAAAACATTCAGTACTTC.

The V call is TRBV5-1, the J call TRBJ2-7; D is perhaps TRBD2 (6 bases). CDR3 length: 11 residues. CDR1 is SGHRS, CDR2 YFSETQ, per germline. V lost 7 bases, J lost 3 bases, and 8 bases lay in between. This chain's CDR3 is CASGRGYEQYF. The CDR3 nucleotides read TGCGCCAGCGGGCGGGGCTACGAGCAGTACTTC.

The chain couples TRBV5-1 to TRBJ2-5; TRBD1 aligns across 7 bases. V lost 2 bases and J lost 5; bases outside the gene matches: 3. The CDR3 runs 13 residues. Germline CDR1 and CDR2: SGHRS and YFSETQ. The CDR3, as DNA: TGCGCCAGCAGCTTTGGGGGACAGGAGACCCAGTACTTC. Residues: CASSFGGQETQYF.

V is TRBV27 and J is TRBJ2-7; D is ambiguous. V was shortened by 5 bases and J by 2 bases, with 19 bases between the two germline ends. Germline CDR1 is MNHEY and CDR2 is SMNVEV (reference sequence). This CDR3 contains 16 residues. The CDR3 DNA reads as TGTGCCAGCAGTCTAAAGGCTGGCGTGAGGCCCTACGAGCAGTACTTC. Encoded protein: CASSLKAGVRPYEQYF.

J is TRBJ2-2 and V is TRBV4-2; D is possibly TRBD1 (5 bases). The V end was cut by 3 bases, the J end by 1 base, with 15 bases between. CDR3 length equals 17 residues. Germline V gene data show CDR1 as LGHNA and CDR2 as YNFKEQ. CDR3 sequence (DNA): TGTGCCAGCAGCCACCTAAAGGGGAACCTGAACACCGGGGAGCTGTTTTTT. Translated, it gives CASSHLKGNLNTGELFF.

This sequence joins TRBV27 and TRBJ1-6; 9 bases agree with TRBD1. J gave up 9 bases and V 5 bases, and 8 bases lay outside the gene matches. The germline CDR1 and CDR2 sequences are MNHEY and SMNVEV (reference sequence). The CDR3 has 15 amino acids. The CDR3 sequence: CASSPLTGGGSPLHF. The DNA of the CDR3 is TGTGCCAGCAGTCCCTTGACAGGGGGTGGTTCACCCCTCCACTTT.

V and J are TRBV6-6 and TRBJ2-7, with 8 positions matching TRBD1. In germline, CDR1 is MNHNY, CDR2 SVGAGI (reference sequence). This CDR3 has 13 amino acids. J was trimmed by 5 bases and V by 5 bases; bases with no gene match: 5. The CDR3 sequence: CASSRTGWHEQYV. The CDR3 DNA is TGTGCCAGCAGTAGGACAGGGTGGCACGAGCAGTACGTC.

V is TRBV18 and J is TRBJ1-5; 7 nucleotides agree with TRBD1. Germline V gene data show CDR1 as KGHSH and CDR2 as LQKENI. This CDR3 contains 16 residues. Trimming cost V 2 bases and J 1 base; bases outside gene matches: 5. The CDR3, as DNA: TGTGCCAGCTCACCAACAGGGGCGGCGAGCAATCAGCCCCAGCATTTT. Translation gives CASSPTGAASNQPQHF.

V is TRBV19 and J is TRBJ1-5; tentative D call: TRBD1 (6 bases). The CDR3 runs 15 residues. V was cut by 0 bases and J by 6 bases, with 12 bases left in between. CDR1 LNHDA and CDR2 SQIVND come from the germline V gene (reference sequence). The CDR3 loop is CASSIDSRGPQPQHF. The CDR3 DNA reads as TGTGCCAGTAGTATAGATAGCAGGGGCCCTCAGCCCCAGCATTTT.

The rearrangement links TRBV5-1 to TRBJ1-3; 8 nucleotides line up with TRBD1. Germline V gene data show CDR1 as SGHRS and CDR2 as YFSETQ. The junction had 5 bases not matched to a gene; V was cut back by 7 bases and J by 2 bases. The CDR3 length is 14 residues. The DNA of the CDR3 is TGCGCCAGCGCGCCGGACAGGGCTGGAAACACCATATATTTT. As protein: CASAPDRAGNTIYF.

The chain employs TRBV7-2 and TRBJ2-1, with D possibly being TRBD1 (6 bases). V lost 4 bases, J lost 3 bases, and 13 bases lay in between. The germline gives CDR1 SGHTA, CDR2 FQGNSA. The CDR3 loop spans 15 amino acids. The CDR3 is CASSSGRDIYNEQFF. DNA of the CDR3: TGTGCCAGCAGCTCCGGACGGGACATCTACAATGAGCAGTTCTTC. The full variable domain, with the rest looked up from reference TRBV7-2 and TRBJ2-1, is GAGVSQSPSNKVTEKGKDVELRCDPISGHTALYWYRQSLGQGLEFLIYFQGNSAPDKSGLPSDRFSAERTGGSVSTLTIQRTQQEDSAVYLCASSSGRDIYNEQFFGPGTRLTVL.

This chain connects TRBV10-3 to TRBJ1-5; 8 nucleotides line up with TRBD1. Germline V gives CDR1 ENHRY, CDR2 SYGVKD. This CDR3 region has 15 residues. The V segment lost 5 bases and the J segment 5 bases; nucleotides outside the gene matches: 8. The CDR3 DNA sequence: TGTGCCATCAGTACCACCGGACAGGGCCATCAGCCCCAGCATTTT. It is translated as CAISTTGQGHQPQHF.

The chain combines TRBV7-9 with TRBJ1-2, with D maybe TRBD1 (5 bases). Germline assignment: CDR1 SEHNR and CDR2 FQNEAQ (reference sequence). The CDR3 spans 14 residues. V lost 5 bases to trimming and J lost 2 bases, with 12 bases between them. The CDR3 region has the DNA TGTGCCAGCAGCCGGGACCCCGGGAACTATGGCTACACCTTC. Translated: CASSRDPGNYGYTF.

The rearrangement uses TRBV19 and TRBJ1-2; no reliable D call. V was clipped by 7 bases and J by 4 bases, with 28 bases between them. The CDR3 runs 18 residues. Germline CDR1 and CDR2: LNHDA and SQIVND (reference sequence). The CDR3 loop is CASTFLSGIPTLPYGYTF. The CDR3 nucleotides read TGTGCCAGTACCTTCCTATCCGGGATACCAACCCTGCCCTATGGCTACACCTTC.

The chain carries TRBV3-1 (or the pseudogene TRBV3-2) and TRBJ2-1; D may be TRBD2 (6 bases). The germline CDR1 and CDR2 sequences are LGHDT and YNNKEL (reference sequence). The CDR3 runs 15 residues. V lost 4 bases, J lost 5 bases, and 15 bases lay in between. The CDR3 region is CASSRLGTPNNEQFF. The CDR3 region has the DNA TGTGCCAGCAGCCGGCTCGGGACTCCTAACAATGAGCAGTTCTTC.

V and J are TRBV6-2 or TRBV6-3 and TRBJ1-2; 8 bases are shared with TRBD1. Germline V gene lookup returns CDR1 MNHEY and CDR2 SVGEGT. This CDR3 has 17 amino acids. J lost 8 bases, V lost 4 bases, and 18 bases had no gene match. The CDR3 sequence: CASSSPHYQTGAAGYTF. CDR3 nucleotide sequence: TGTGCCAGCAGTTCTCCCCATTACCAGACAGGGGCGGCCGGCTACACCTTC.

The gene calls are TRBV2 and TRBJ2-5; 10 positions match TRBD2. With V trimmed by 5 bases and J by 5 bases, 11 bases remained unmatched. CDR1 is SNHLY and CDR2 is FYNNEI in the germline V gene. The CDR3 loop spans 16 amino acids. In DNA form, the CDR3 reads TGTGCCAGCAGTTCCTCCTTAGCGGGGGGCGAGGAGACCCAGTACTTC. This sequence encodes CASSSSLAGGEETQYF.

The CDR3 reads CASSSSGRRGGEQYV. CDR3 DNA sequence: TGTGCCAGCAGTTCTAGCGGGAGGCGGGGGGGCGAGCAGTACGTC. The gene calls are TRBV6-5 and TRBJ2-7, with 11 bases aligning to TRBD2. The CDR3 consists of 15 residues. V dropped 4 bases and J dropped 6; count of bases not matched to a gene: 8. The germline CDR1 and CDR2 sequences are MNHEY and SVGAGI.

The rearrangement uses TRBV9 and TRBJ2-1; D gene uncertain. From germline, CDR1 is SGDLS and CDR2 YYNGEE. Trimming removed 3 bases at V and 0 bases at J, with 10 bases between. The CDR3 contains 15 residues. DNA of the CDR3: TGTGCCAGCAGCGGTGGTGCGGTCTCCTACAATGAGCAGTTCTTC. Translation: CASSGGAVSYNEQFF.

This clone was counted between two and nine times. This chain joins TRBV12-5 and TRBJ2-3, with a possible D match to TRBD1 (6 bases). The V end was cut by 4 bases, the J end by 0 bases, with 14 bases between. The CDR3 sequence is 16 residues long. CDR1 LGHNT and CDR2 FRNRAP come from the germline V gene. CDR3 sequence reads: CASGWGTTGSTDTQYF. CDR3 nucleotides: TGTGCTAGTGGTTGGGGGACAACTGGAAGCACAGATACGCAGTATTTT.

This clone came up once. Here the CDR3 reads CARRQGAYGYTF. CDR3 nucleotide sequence: TGTGCCAGAAGACAGGGGGCCTATGGCTACACCTTC. This chain joins TRBV6-5 and TRBJ1-2; 10 nucleotides align to TRBD1. This CDR3 region has 12 residues. Germline V lookup: CDR1 MNHEY, CDR2 SVGAGI. V dropped 9 bases and J dropped 4; count of bases not matched to a gene: 2.

The chain couples TRBV5-4 to TRBJ1-2, with a tentative D call TRBD1 (5 bases). Trimming cost V 0 bases and J 13 bases, with 10 bases left between them. Per the germline V gene, CDR1 is SGHNT and CDR2 is YYREEE (reference sequence). The CDR3 is made up of 11 amino acids. CDR3 loop: CASSLGRGPTF. The CDR3 DNA is TGTGCCAGCAGCTTGGGGCGGGGCCCCACCTTC.

Only one count was recorded for this clone. This sequence joins TRBV11-2 and TRBJ2-5; a possible D gene is TRBD2 (6 bases). In germline, CDR1 is SGHAT, CDR2 FQNNGV. Deletions cut 5 bases from V and 1 base from J, with 11 bases between. The CDR3 is 14 residues long. The chain's CDR3 is CASSRGTLQETQYF. In DNA, the CDR3 is TGTGCCAGCAGCCGGGGGACCCTCCAAGAGACCCAGTACTTC.

A single count supports this clone. This chain links TRBV25-1 with TRBJ1-2; D is unresolved. CDR3 length: 13 amino acids. Trimming pared 2 bases from V and 8 bases from J, leaving 12 bases between. Germline V gene data show CDR1 as MGHDK and CDR2 as SYGVNS. The CDR3 here is CASSEQSLLGYTF. The DNA for the CDR3 is TGTGCCAGCAGTGAACAGAGTCTATTAGGCTACACCTTC.

This chain connects TRBV3-1 (or the pseudogene TRBV3-2) to TRBJ2-1; 12 nucleotides match TRBD2. Per the germline V gene, CDR1 is LGHDT and CDR2 is YNNKEL (reference sequence). V shed 4 bases and J 9 bases; nucleotides not matched to a gene: 4. The CDR3 runs to 14 residues. DNA of the CDR3: TGTGCCAGCAGCCCTAGCGGGAGGGCCGGTGAGCAGTTCTTC. Its protein product is CASSPSGRAGEQFF.

The gene calls are TRBV2 and TRBJ2-5; a weak D match, TRBD2 (8 bases). Germline V gene lookup returns CDR1 SNHLY and CDR2 FYNNEI. The CDR3 is 16 residues long. V lost 7 bases, J lost 10 bases, and 28 bases lay in between. The CDR3 is CASTNRGGGPGRGQYF. DNA for the CDR3: TGTGCCAGCACCAACAGGGGCGGTGGGCCCGGGAGGGGCCAGTACTTC.